This TCR beta chain is from a study of T cell repertoires in cytomegalovirus infection. Germline CDR1 SGHAT, CDR2 FQNNGV. The CDR3 spans 15 residues. V lost 5 bases and J 7 bases, leaving 15 bases between the germline ends. This clonotype was recorded many times. TCRdb analysed the reads with MiXCR anew, one entry per CDR3 protein. The top ten clones hold roughly 10% of a sample with fewer than 550,000 distinct CDR3 sequences, around 11% of them seen once. The sample comprised PBMCs. The source is a human donor in good health (CMV status not recorded). Some clones in this sample may be carry-over from other donors' samples. The chain uses TRBV11-2 and TRBJ1-6; D is unresolved. CDR3 nucleotides: TGTGCCAGCAGCGCAAGTCCCTTCCAGAATTCACCCCTCCACTTT. It encodes CASSASPFQNSPLHF.